One and the same sample provided the 9 T cell receptor beta chains below, sequenced in a study of T cells in Graves' hyperthyroidism and ophthalmopathy. Amplification yielded TCR beta CDR3 regions, with RNA transcripts as the source. HTBI primers were used for first-round RT-PCR of the TCR CDR3. From the multiplex PCR reads, TCRdb called clonotypes with MiXCR, one entry per CDR3 protein. The data contain under 350,000 distinct CDR3 sequences, about 13% of them singletons. The sequencing sample was made of blood. The origin of the receptors is a woman aged 40 to 55 with Graves' hyperthyroidism.

This clonotype was seen many times. J is TRBJ2-1 and V is TRBV20-1, with a possible D match to TRBD2 (6 bases). This CDR3 comprises 13 residues. The V and J ends lost 2 bases and 5 bases respectively, with 10 bases between them. The germline V gene has CDR1 DFQATT and CDR2 SNEGSKA (reference sequence). DNA of the CDR3: TGCAGTGCTAGACTAGCGAGCAACAATGAGCAGTTCTTC. It translates to CSARLASNNEQFF.

There are many counts of this clonotype. V and J are TRBV24-1 and TRBJ1-5; TRBD1 is a possible D gene (5 bases). Germline CDR1 and CDR2: KGHDR and SFDVKD. This CDR3 region has 13 residues. Trimming shortened V by 6 bases and J by 6 bases, and 11 bases separated the two germline ends. The CDR3 DNA sequence: TGTGCCACCAGTCCGGGGACCCTTCAGCCCCAGCATTTT. Protein sequence: CATSPGTLQPQHF.

The chain recombines TRBV28 with TRBJ1-4, with TRBD1 matching 9 bases. Germline CDR1 reads MDHEN; CDR2 reads SYDVKM. The CDR3 is 14 amino acids. J was trimmed by 8 bases and V by 6 bases; bases with no gene match: 7. This CDR3 reads CASRPGTGHEKLFF. DNA of the CDR3: TGTGCCAGCAGACCCGGGACAGGGCACGAAAAACTGTTTTTT.

This clonotype showed up many times. This sequence joins TRBV20-1 and TRBJ2-1; TRBD2 agrees at 10 bases. The CDR3 is made up of 14 amino acids. Germline CDR1 reads DFQATT; CDR2 reads SNEGSKA (reference sequence). The V segment lost 5 bases and the J segment 13 bases; nucleotides outside the gene matches: 14. The CDR3 DNA reads as TGCAGTGCTTTCGACATCAGCGGGAGGGAGGATCAGTTCTTC. The encoded protein is CSAFDISGREDQFF.

As to this clonotype: This may be a read error, as it is one base from a much larger clone. The chain combines TRBV4-1 with TRBJ2-5; 11 positions match TRBD2. There are 17 residues in the CDR3. Per germline, CDR1 MGHRA and CDR2 YSYEKL. The DNA for the CDR3 is TGCGCCAGCTGCCAAGTAACTAGCGGGAGCGCCCAAGAGACCCAGTACTTC. It specifies CASCQVTSGSAQETQYF.

The table lists this clonotype with many counts. The rearrangement links TRBV29-1 to TRBJ1-2; D remains ambiguous. Trimming removed 6 bases at V and 1 base at J, with 3 bases between. CDR1 is SQVTM, CDR2 ANQGSEA, per germline. CDR3 size: 10 residues. CDR3 nucleotides: TGCAGCGTCTTTAACTATGGCTACACCTTC. As protein: CSVFNYGYTF.

This clonotype was observed a handful of times. The chain uses TRBV28 and TRBJ2-5; the D gene is possibly TRBD1 (6 bases). Germline-derived CDR1 and CDR2 are MDHEN and SYDVKM. CDR3 length: 14 amino acids. With 6 bases removed from V and 1 base from J, the gap between germline ends came to 12 bases. As DNA, the CDR3 is TGTGCCAGCAGAAAAGACAGGATCCAAGAGACCCAGTACTTC. Its translation: CASRKDRIQETQYF.

This clonotype was detected many times. The V gene is TRBV29-1, the J gene TRBJ2-1; D not certain. Germline CDR1 SQVTM, CDR2 ANQGSEA. The CDR3 covers 10 residues. V lost 7 bases and J lost 4, with 5 bases in between. The CDR3 loop is CSGNYNEQFF. In nucleotides, the CDR3 is TGCAGCGGAAATTACAATGAGCAGTTCTTC.

Ten or more counts support this clonotype. The genes are TRBV12-3 or TRBV12-4 and TRBJ2-1; no clear D. The germline V and J ends were trimmed by 6 bases and 4 bases, with 10 bases remaining between them. This CDR3 has 13 amino acids. The CDR3 sequence: CASSLTLYNEQFF. For the CDR3, the DNA is TGTGCCAGCAGCTTAACACTGTACAATGAGCAGTTCTTC.